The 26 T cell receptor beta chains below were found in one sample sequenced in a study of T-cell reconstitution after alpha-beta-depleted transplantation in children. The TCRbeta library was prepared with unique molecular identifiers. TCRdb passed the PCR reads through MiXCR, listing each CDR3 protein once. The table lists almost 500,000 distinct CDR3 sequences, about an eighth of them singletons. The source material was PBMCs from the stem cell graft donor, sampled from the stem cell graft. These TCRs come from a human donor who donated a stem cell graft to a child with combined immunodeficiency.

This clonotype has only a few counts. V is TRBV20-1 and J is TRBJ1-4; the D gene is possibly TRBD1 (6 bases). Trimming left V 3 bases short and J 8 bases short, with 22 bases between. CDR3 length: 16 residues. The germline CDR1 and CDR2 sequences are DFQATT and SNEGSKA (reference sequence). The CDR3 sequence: CSARDPVGGSREKLFF. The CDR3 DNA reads TGCAGTGCTAGGGACCCTGTTGGGGGCAGTCGCGAAAAACTGTTTTTT.

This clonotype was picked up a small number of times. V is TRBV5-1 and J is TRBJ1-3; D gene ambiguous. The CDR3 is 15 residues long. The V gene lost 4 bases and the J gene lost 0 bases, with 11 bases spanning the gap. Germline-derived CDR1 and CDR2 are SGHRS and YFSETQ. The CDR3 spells CASSEMPSSGNTIYF. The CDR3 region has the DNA TGCGCCAGCAGCGAGATGCCCAGCTCTGGAAACACCATATATTTT.

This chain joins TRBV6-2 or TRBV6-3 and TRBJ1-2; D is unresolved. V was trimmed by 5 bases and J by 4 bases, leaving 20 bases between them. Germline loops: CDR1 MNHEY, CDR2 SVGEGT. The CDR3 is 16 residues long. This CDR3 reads CASSPDPTIKRYGYTF. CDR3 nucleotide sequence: TGTGCCAGCAGTCCGGACCCGACCATTAAGCGCTATGGCTACACCTTC.

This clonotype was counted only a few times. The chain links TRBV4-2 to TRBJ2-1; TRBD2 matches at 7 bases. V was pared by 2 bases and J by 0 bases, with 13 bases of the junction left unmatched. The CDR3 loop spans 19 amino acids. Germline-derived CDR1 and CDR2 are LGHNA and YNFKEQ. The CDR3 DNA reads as TGTGCCAGCAGCCAATTCTTTACCGGGACTATCAGCTCCTACAATGAGCAGTTCTTC. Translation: CASSQFFTGTISSYNEQFF.

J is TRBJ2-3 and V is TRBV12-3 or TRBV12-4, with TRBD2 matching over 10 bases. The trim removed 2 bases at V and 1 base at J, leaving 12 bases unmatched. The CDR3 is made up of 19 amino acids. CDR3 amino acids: CASSLSGGAPSDRTDTQYF. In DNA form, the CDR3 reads TGTGCCAGCAGTTTAAGCGGGGGGGCCCCATCAGACCGCACAGATACGCAGTATTTT.

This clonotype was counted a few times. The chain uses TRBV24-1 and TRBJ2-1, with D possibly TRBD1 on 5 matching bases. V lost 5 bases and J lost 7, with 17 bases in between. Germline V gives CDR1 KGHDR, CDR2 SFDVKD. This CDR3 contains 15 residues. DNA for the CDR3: TGTGCCACCAGTGGTGCCGCAGGGCAAGGGAATGAGCAGTTCTTC. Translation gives CATSGAAGQGNEQFF.

The CDR3 protein is CASSDGMNQPQHF. DNA for the CDR3: TGTGCCAGCAGTGACGGGATGAATCAGCCCCAGCATTTT. V gene TRBV6-6 combines with J gene TRBJ1-5; D unresolved. The CDR3 loop spans 13 amino acids. Germline loops: CDR1 MNHNY, CDR2 SVGAGI (reference sequence). The V gene lost 5 bases and the J gene lost 4 bases, with 9 bases spanning the gap.

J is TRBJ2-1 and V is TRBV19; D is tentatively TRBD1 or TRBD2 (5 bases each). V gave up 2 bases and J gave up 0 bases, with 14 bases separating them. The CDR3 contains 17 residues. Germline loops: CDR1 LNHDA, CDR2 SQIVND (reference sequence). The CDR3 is CASSILEWGSSYNEQFF. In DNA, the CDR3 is TGTGCCAGTAGTATATTGGAGTGGGGGAGCTCCTACAATGAGCAGTTCTTC. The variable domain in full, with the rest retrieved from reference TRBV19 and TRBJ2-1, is DGGITQSPKYLFRKEGQNVTLSCEQNLNHDAMYWYRQDPGQGLRLIYYSQIVNDFQKGDIAEGYSVSREKKESFPLTVTSAQKNPTAFYLCASSILEWGSSYNEQFFGPGTRLTVL.

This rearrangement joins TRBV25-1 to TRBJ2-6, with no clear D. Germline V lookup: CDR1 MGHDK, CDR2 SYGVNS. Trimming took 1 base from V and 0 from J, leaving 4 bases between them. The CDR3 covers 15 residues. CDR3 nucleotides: TGTGCCAGCAGTGAATGGGGCTCTGGGGCCAACGTCCTGACTTTC. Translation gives CASSEWGSGANVLTF.

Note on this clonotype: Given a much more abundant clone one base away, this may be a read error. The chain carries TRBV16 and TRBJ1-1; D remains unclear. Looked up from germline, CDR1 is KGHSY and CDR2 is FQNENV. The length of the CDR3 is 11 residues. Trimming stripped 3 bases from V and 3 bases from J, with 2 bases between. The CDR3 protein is CASSQHTEAFF. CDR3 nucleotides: TGTGCCAGCAGCCAGCACACTGAAGCTTTCTTT.

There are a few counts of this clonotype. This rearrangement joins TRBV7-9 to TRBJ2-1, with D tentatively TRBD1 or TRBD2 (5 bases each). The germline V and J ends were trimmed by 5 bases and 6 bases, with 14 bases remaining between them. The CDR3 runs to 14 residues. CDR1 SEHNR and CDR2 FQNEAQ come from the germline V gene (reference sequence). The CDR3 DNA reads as TGTGCCAGCAGCCAGGGTGGTACTAGCAATGAGCAGTTCTTC. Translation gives CASSQGGTSNEQFF.

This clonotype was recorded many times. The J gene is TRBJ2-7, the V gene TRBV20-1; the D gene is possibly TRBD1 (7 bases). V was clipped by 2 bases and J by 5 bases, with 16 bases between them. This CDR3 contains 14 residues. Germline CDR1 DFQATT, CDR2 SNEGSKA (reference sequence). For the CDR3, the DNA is TGCAGTGCTAGAAGCGAGACAGGGAGGCACGAGCAGTACTTC. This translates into CSARSETGRHEQYF.

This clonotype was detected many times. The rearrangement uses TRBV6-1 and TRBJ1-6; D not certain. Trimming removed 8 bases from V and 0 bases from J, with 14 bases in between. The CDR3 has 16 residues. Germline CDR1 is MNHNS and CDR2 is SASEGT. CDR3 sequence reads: CASRAGGSSYNSPLHF. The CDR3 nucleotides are TGTGCCAGCCGCGCCGGAGGGAGCTCCTATAATTCACCCCTCCACTTT.

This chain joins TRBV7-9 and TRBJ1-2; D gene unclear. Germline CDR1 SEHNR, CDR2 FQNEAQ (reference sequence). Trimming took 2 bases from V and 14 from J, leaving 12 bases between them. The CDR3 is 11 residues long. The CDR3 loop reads CASSLSGFLTF. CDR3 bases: TGTGCCAGCAGCTTAAGCGGGTTTTTAACCTTC.

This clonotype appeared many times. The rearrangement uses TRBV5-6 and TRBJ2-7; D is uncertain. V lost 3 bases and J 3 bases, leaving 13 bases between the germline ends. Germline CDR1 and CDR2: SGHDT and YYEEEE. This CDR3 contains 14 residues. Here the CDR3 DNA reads TGTGCCAGCAGCTCAATCCTCAACAGCTACGAGCAGTACTTC. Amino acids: CASSSILNSYEQYF. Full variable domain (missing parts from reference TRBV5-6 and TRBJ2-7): DAGVTQSPTHLIKTRGQQVTLRCSPKSGHDTVSWYQQALGQGPQFIFQYYEEEERQRGNFPDRFSGHQFPNYSSELNVNALLLGDSALYLCASSSILNSYEQYFGPGTRLTVT.

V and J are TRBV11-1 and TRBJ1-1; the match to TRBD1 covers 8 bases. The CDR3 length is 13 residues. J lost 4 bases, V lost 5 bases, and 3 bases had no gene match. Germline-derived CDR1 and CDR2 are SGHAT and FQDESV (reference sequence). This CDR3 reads CASSGQGFTEAFF. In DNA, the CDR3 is TGTGCCAGCAGCGGACAGGGATTCACTGAAGCTTTCTTT.

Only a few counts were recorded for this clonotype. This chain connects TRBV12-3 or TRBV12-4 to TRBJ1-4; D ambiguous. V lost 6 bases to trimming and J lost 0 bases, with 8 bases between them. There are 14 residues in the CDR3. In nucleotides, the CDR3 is TGTGCCAGCAGAAACAGTTCAACTAATGAAAAACTGTTTTTT. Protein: CASRNSSTNEKLFF.

The CDR3 DNA reads as TGTGCCAGCAGTTCAAGGGTTGGCTACACCTTC. This gives the protein CASSSRVGYTF. The chain couples TRBV28 to TRBJ1-2; D is unresolved. Germline CDR1 reads MDHEN; CDR2 reads SYDVKM. CDR3 size: 11 residues. V gave up 4 bases and J gave up 7 bases, with 7 bases separating them.

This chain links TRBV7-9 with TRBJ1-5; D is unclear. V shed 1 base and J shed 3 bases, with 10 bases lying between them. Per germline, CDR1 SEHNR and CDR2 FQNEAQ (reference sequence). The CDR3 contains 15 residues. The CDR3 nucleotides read TGTGCCAGCAGCTTAGTGGGCAGCTTCAATCAGCCCCAGCATTTT. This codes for CASSLVGSFNQPQHF.

The chain's CDR3 is CASSPTVSGELFF. CDR3 bases: TGTGCCAGCTCACCAACGGTGTCCGGGGAGCTGTTTTTT. The J gene is TRBJ2-2, the V gene TRBV18; the D is unclear. CDR3 length equals 13 residues. CDR1 is KGHSH, CDR2 LQKENI, per germline. Between the trimmed V and J ends, which lost 2 bases and 6 bases, there was a span of 7 bases.

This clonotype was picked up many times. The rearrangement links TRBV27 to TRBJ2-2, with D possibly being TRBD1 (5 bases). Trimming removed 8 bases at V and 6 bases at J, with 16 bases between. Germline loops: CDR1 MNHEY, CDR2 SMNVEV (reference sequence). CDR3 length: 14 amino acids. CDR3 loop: CASGRQGYAGELFF. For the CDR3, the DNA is TGTGCCAGCGGCCGCCAGGGTTACGCCGGGGAGCTGTTTTTT.

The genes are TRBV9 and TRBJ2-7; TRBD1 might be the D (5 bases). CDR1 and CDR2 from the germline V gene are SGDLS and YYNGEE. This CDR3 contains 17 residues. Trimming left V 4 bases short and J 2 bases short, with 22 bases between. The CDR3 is CASSPSRVAGNAYEQYF. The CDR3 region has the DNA TGTGCCAGCAGCCCAAGTCGAGTGGCAGGGAACGCCTACGAGCAGTACTTC. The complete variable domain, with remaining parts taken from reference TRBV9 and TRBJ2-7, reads DSGVTQTPKHLITATGQRVTLRCSPRSGDLSVYWYQQSLDQGLQFLIQYYNGEERAKGNILERFSAQQFPDLHSELNLSSLELGDSALYFCASSPSRVAGNAYEQYFGPGTRLTVT.

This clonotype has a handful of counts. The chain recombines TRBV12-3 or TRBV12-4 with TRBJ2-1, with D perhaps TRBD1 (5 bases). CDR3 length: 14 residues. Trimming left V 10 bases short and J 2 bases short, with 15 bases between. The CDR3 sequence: CATPSLGPYNEQFF. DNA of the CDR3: TGTGCCACACCATCCCTGGGGCCCTACAATGAGCAGTTCTTC.

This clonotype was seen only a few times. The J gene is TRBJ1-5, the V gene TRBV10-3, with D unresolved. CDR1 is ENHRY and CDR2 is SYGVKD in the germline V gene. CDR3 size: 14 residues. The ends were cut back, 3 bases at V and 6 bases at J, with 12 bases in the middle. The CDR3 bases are TGTGCCATCAGTGATAGCGGTGACGGTCAGCCCCAGCATTTT. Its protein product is CAISDSGDGQPQHF.

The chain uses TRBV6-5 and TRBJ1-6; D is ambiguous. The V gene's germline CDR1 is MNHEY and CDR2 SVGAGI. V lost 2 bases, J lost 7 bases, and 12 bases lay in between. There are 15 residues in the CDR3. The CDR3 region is CASSYAGGGNSPLHF. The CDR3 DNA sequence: TGTGCCAGCAGTTACGCTGGCGGAGGGAATTCACCCCTCCACTTT.

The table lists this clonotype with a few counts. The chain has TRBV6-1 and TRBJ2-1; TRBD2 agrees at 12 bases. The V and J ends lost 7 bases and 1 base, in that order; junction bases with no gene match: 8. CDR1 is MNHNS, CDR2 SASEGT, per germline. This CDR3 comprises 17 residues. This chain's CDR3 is CASKASGRAVSYNEQFF. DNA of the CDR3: TGTGCCAGCAAAGCTAGCGGGAGGGCCGTTTCCTACAATGAGCAGTTCTTC.